This TCR beta chain was obtained from a study of shared clonotypes between healthy human individuals. Background on the study: Donors had three CD4 naive, three CD4 memory, two CD8 naive and one CD8 memory plate apiece. Findings and limits, study-wide: Measured sharing among donors was expected to vary with sequencing depth.

To note about this clone: The antigen is not known.

Researchers ran the assay at a deep level. Per the authors' pipeline: Filtering was not the same, since immunoSEQ gave junction-only sequences without quality scores. The assay was immunoSEQ multiplex PCR, and TCRdb's table has in-frame clones only and misses some. V, J and clone size were drawn from that table, and D and trimming were deduced from the DNA. This sample yields 950,000 to 1,100,000 clones, of which around four fifths are seen a single time; less than 1.5% belongs to the top ten. This CDR3 is built from 19 residues. V gave up 2 bases and J gave up 1 base; unmatched junction bases: 14. Germline V gene lookup returns CDR1 MGHRA and CDR2 YSYEKL.

What was sequenced was memory CD4+ T cells sorted from blood. Regarding subset: CD45RA-negative fraction. The V and J genes are TRBV4-1 and TRBJ1-1; 9 nucleotides match TRBD1. The receptor was isolated from a man aged 18 to 30 in good health. The CDR3 DNA follows: TGCGCCAGCAGCCAATCCGGGACAGGGACCTATAGGGCGAACACTGAAGCTTTCTTT. It specifies CASSQSGTGTYRANTEAFF.